These 18 T cell receptor beta chains were sequenced from one sample in a study of control samples from healthy donors and cancer patients. TCRdb's table, derived via immunoSEQ multiplex PCR, lists solely in-frame clones and lacks some. This table has around 53,000 clones, around 86% appearing once. The sample consisted of PBMCs. Every receptor here comes from a woman in her forties or fifties with lung cancer.

The chain combines TRBV5-8 with TRBJ2-2; the D is unclear. Germline CDR1 reads SGHTS; CDR2 reads YDEGEE. V was trimmed by 5 bases and J by 5 bases, leaving 10 bases between them. There are 13 residues in the CDR3. For the CDR3, the DNA is TGTGCCAGCAGGTTGCTGGGAACCGGGGAGCTGTTTTTT. Its protein is CASRLLGTGELFF.

In DNA form, the CDR3 reads TGTGCCAGCAACCCCCATAGGGGTTTGGAATACAATGAGCAGTTCTTC. This codes for CASNPHRGLEYNEQFF. V and J are TRBV7-8 and TRBJ2-1, with a tentative D call TRBD1 (5 bases). V dropped 7 bases and J dropped 4 bases, with 20 bases sitting between them. The germline V gene encodes CDR1 SGHVS and CDR2 FQNEAQ. The CDR3 runs to 16 residues.

V usage is TRBV19 and J usage is TRBJ1-2; tentatively, D is TRBD1 (6 bases). Trimming stripped 3 bases from V and 2 bases from J, with 13 bases between. Germline lookup yields CDR1 LNHDA and CDR2 SQIVND (reference sequence). There are 15 residues in the CDR3. Written as DNA, the CDR3 is TGTGCCAGTAGTATCGGCCTTGGACAGAACTATGGCTACACCTTC. It yields the protein CASSIGLGQNYGYTF.

The chain links TRBV4-1 to TRBJ1-6; 7 bases line up with TRBD1. CDR1 is MGHRA, CDR2 YSYEKL, per germline. This CDR3 contains 16 residues. Trimming took 1 base from V and 2 from J; bases not matched to a gene: 2. As DNA, the CDR3 is TGCGCCAGCAGCCAAGTCACAGGGGCCTATAATTCACCCCTCCACTTT. The encoded protein is CASSQVTGAYNSPLHF.

The V call is TRBV5-1, the J call TRBJ2-5; 11 bases line up with TRBD1. The CDR3 runs to 17 residues. Trimming took 3 bases from V and 5 from J; bases not matched to a gene: 12. Germline CDR1 is SGHRS and CDR2 is YFSETQ. This chain's CDR3 is CASSSAARTGGAETQYF. The CDR3 coding sequence is TGCGCCAGCAGCTCCGCCGCTCGGACAGGGGGCGCCGAGACCCAGTACTTC. Drawing the rest from reference TRBV5-1 and TRBJ2-5, the complete variable domain is KAGVTQTPRYLIKTRGQQVTLSCSPISGHRSVSWYQQTPGQGLQFLFEYFSETQRNKGNFPGRFSGRQFSNSRSEMNVSTLELGDSALYLCASSSAARTGGAETQYFGPGTRLLVL.

The chain couples TRBV19 to TRBJ2-5, with 8 bases aligning to TRBD2. J was trimmed by 7 bases and V by 3 bases; bases with no gene match: 10. The CDR3 sequence is 15 residues long. Germline V gene sequence: CDR1 LNHDA, CDR2 SQIVND (reference sequence). The CDR3 spells CASSISGGAFGTQYF. As DNA, the CDR3 is TGTGCCAGTAGTATCTCCGGGGGGGCCTTTGGGACCCAGTACTTC.

The gene calls are TRBV5-1 and TRBJ1-1; the D gene is possibly TRBD1 (6 bases). The germline V and J ends were trimmed by 3 bases and 1 base, with 10 bases remaining between them. The CDR3 loop spans 14 amino acids. CDR1 is SGHRS and CDR2 is YFSETQ in the germline V gene. This CDR3 reads CASSSYRENTEAFF. CDR3 nucleotides: TGCGCCAGCAGCTCGTACAGGGAGAACACTGAAGCTTTCTTT.

The chain employs TRBV5-5 and TRBJ2-7; perhaps TRBD1 as D (5 bases). The V end lost 1 base, the J end lost 3 bases, and 5 bases lay between the germline ends. The CDR3 is made up of 12 amino acids. The germline V gene encodes CDR1 SGHKS and CDR2 YYEKEE (reference sequence). The CDR3 here is CASSLQGYEQYF. CDR3 nucleotide sequence: TGTGCCAGCAGCTTGCAGGGCTACGAGCAGTACTTC. The full variable domain, in which reference TRBV5-5 and TRBJ2-7 provide the parts outside the CDR3, is DAGVTQSPTHLIKTRGQQVTLRCSPISGHKSVSWYQQVLGQGPQFIFQYYEKEERGRGNFPDRFSARQFPNYSSELNVNALLLGDSALYLCASSLQGYEQYFGPGTRLTVT.

This sequence joins TRBV20-1 and TRBJ1-2, with D maybe TRBD1 (5 bases). The CDR3 is 13 residues long. Germline CDR1 is DFQATT and CDR2 is SNEGSKA (reference sequence). Trimming left V 3 bases short and J 5 bases short, with 13 bases between. In nucleotides, the CDR3 is TGCAGTGCTAGTAGCGGGGCGCCGTATGGCTACACCTTC. This gives the protein CSASSGAPYGYTF.

J is TRBJ2-7 and V is TRBV6-5; D possibly corresponds to TRBD2 (6 bases). The V end lost 8 bases, the J end lost 6 bases, and 14 bases lay between the germline ends. Per germline, CDR1 MNHEY and CDR2 SVGAGI. The CDR3 runs to 12 residues. CDR3 nucleotides: TGTGCCAGCGGGGGACTGGGGTCCGAGCAGTACTTC. Translation gives CASGGLGSEQYF.

Comments on this clone: The same CDR3 arises from other DNA sequences in this sample as well. The rearrangement links TRBV5-1 to TRBJ2-7; no clear D gene. V gave up 0 bases and J gave up 1 base, with 5 bases separating them. This CDR3 is 13 amino acids long. Germline V CDR1 and CDR2: SGHRS, YFSETQ. CDR3 DNA sequence: TGCGCCAGCAGCTTGGCTGGTTCCTACGAGCAGTACTTC. This translates into CASSLAGSYEQYF. The variable domain in full, with the rest retrieved from reference TRBV5-1 and TRBJ2-7, is KAGVTQTPRYLIKTRGQQVTLSCSPISGHRSVSWYQQTPGQGLQFLFEYFSETQRNKGNFPGRFSGRQFSNSRSEMNVSTLELGDSALYLCASSLAGSYEQYFGPGTRLTVT.

The V gene is TRBV5-6, the J gene TRBJ1-2; maybe TRBD1 (5 bases). The CDR3 loop spans 18 amino acids. In germline, CDR1 is SGHDT, CDR2 YYEEEE. The V and J ends lost 6 bases and 0 bases respectively, with 24 bases between them. The DNA of the CDR3 is TGTGCCAGCACCCTTGTAAGGGACCCGATCTTAGCTAACTATGGCTACACCTTC. It codes for CASTLVRDPILANYGYTF.

This clone appeared a single time. This chain connects TRBV27 to TRBJ2-5; 12 bases line up with TRBD2. This CDR3 has 18 residues. Trimming cost V 2 bases and J 5 bases; bases outside gene matches: 12. CDR1 and CDR2 from the germline V gene are MNHEY and SMNVEV (reference sequence). CDR3 DNA: TGTGCCAGCAGTTTACTTTTCAGGCCTAGCGGGGGGGTGGAGACCCAGTACTTC. Its translation: CASSLLFRPSGGVETQYF.

This CDR3 is CASSQDTDLSGYTF. The CDR3 coding sequence is TGTGCCAGCAGCCAAGATACAGATCTATCTGGCTACACCTTC. The chain employs TRBV4-2 and TRBJ1-2; D is ambiguous. The germline CDR1 and CDR2 sequences are LGHNA and YNFKEQ. The V gene lost 0 bases and the J gene lost 7 bases, with 12 bases spanning the gap. This CDR3 has 14 amino acids.

V gene TRBV4-2 combines with J gene TRBJ2-1; unclear D gene. Germline V gives CDR1 LGHNA, CDR2 YNFKEQ. The V end lost 5 bases, the J end lost 0 bases, and 17 bases lay between the germline ends. The CDR3 extends over 17 amino acids. The CDR3: CASSRALAGASYNEQFF. The CDR3 DNA follows: TGTGCCAGCAGCAGGGCGTTAGCCGGAGCCTCCTACAATGAGCAGTTCTTC.

The J gene is TRBJ1-2, the V gene TRBV18, with D possibly being TRBD1 (6 bases). With 5 bases removed from V and 9 bases from J, the gap between germline ends came to 16 bases. Germline-derived CDR1 and CDR2 are KGHSH and LQKENI. This CDR3 spans 13 amino acids. For the CDR3, the DNA is TGTGCCAGCTCAGACTTAACAGGGTATCGCTACACCTTC. Amino acids: CASSDLTGYRYTF.

This clone was seen a single time. V and J are TRBV7-9 and TRBJ2-4, with D maybe TRBD1 (6 bases). The V gene lost 3 bases and the J gene lost 1 base, with 13 bases spanning the gap. There are 16 residues in the CDR3. From germline, CDR1 is SEHNR and CDR2 FQNEAQ (reference sequence). CDR3 in amino acids: CASSLVGAGAKNIQYF. The CDR3, as DNA: TGTGCCAGCAGCTTGGTGGGGGCTGGCGCCAAAAACATTCAGTACTTC.

The V and J genes are TRBV7-9 and TRBJ2-7; 8 bases align to TRBD2. With 7 bases clipped from V and 2 bases from J, the junction kept 16 bases outside the gene matches. This CDR3 has 17 residues. The germline V gene encodes CDR1 SEHNR and CDR2 FQNEAQ (reference sequence). DNA of the CDR3: TGTGCCAGCACCGTTCAATCGGGGCGGGGGGCGACCTACGAGCAGTACTTC. It specifies CASTVQSGRGATYEQYF.